The rows below give T cell receptor beta chains drawn from one sample of a study of blood T cells in healthy people across ages. TCRdb processed the 5' RACE reads anew with MiXCR; each CDR3 protein has one entry. Of 1.5 million to 2 million distinct CDR3 sequences in the sample, approximately 28% are singletons; the top ten hold about 7.7%. The sequenced sample was blood. These receptors originate from a woman between 25 and 40 years old in good health. CDR3s leave out the opening cysteine and the closing phenylalanine or tryptophan.

ASSHDRPGANVLT	TRBV25-1
ASSLEGAHGYT	TRBV11-2
SANTDQGRQY	TRBV20-1
ASLSGYYNEQY	TRBV7-9
ASSLGPDDNEQF	TRBV5-5
ARRRELH	TRBV21-1
ASSQASGGAGIETQY	TRBV3-1
ASSESGRETQY	TRBV2
ASSNKGYHEQY	TRBV19
ASSQDPTIGTQY	TRBV3-1
ASSLAGLGSEQY	TRBV7-9
ASSDYDSYEQY	TRBV2
ASSYSGTRDEQY	TRBV6-5
ASSEGAAHGRYEQY	TRBV6-1
SVKAEGSNYGYT	TRBV29-1
ASSPGGLAGTGETRY	TRBV7-2
ASSGGTGRETQY	TRBV5-6
ASSRHRGPSNQPQH	TRBV12-3/TRBV12-4
ASSTQGEGTNEKRF	TRBV3-1
ASSEVVPGTEAF	TRBV2
ASRATSGGHNEQY	TRBV2
ASRDSHNQPQH	TRBV6-5
ASSVEDYNEQY	TRBV9
ASSPAVNTGELF	TRBV10-1
ASSVGTSGNIETQY	TRBV7-2
ASSSMGEISYNEQF	TRBV4-2
ASSRKRVGDEQF	TRBV21-1
ASSPVKGQGVWEGRGDTQY	TRBV11-2
ASSLFTGGRAGEQY	TRBV7-2
SAPPGGVGYNGQF	TRBV20-1
ASNRGPTSGPTGTQY	TRBV5-1
ASSVGTGPGTEAF	TRBV9
ASTLTGETGELF	TRBV12-3/TRBV12-4
ASSQSPRGAGGQETQY	TRBV4-3
NASGAGGYT	TRBV29-1
ASASANTGELF	TRBV2
ASSFRDRGQDGYT	TRBV6-6
SARDGEGGIQY	TRBV20-1
ASSIGTGREQY	TRBV6-5
ASRTRDRPYYEQY	TRBV25-1
ASRTGVRADTQY	TRBV12-3/TRBV12-4
ASRKREGLNEQF	TRBV7-8
ASSLMAGGELF	TRBV5-5
SARGLAAVTDTQY	TRBV20-1
ASSLFRVDTQY	TRBV12-3/TRBV12-4
SARGLAETYEQY	TRBV20-1
ASSLYDGTGEQY	TRBV7-9